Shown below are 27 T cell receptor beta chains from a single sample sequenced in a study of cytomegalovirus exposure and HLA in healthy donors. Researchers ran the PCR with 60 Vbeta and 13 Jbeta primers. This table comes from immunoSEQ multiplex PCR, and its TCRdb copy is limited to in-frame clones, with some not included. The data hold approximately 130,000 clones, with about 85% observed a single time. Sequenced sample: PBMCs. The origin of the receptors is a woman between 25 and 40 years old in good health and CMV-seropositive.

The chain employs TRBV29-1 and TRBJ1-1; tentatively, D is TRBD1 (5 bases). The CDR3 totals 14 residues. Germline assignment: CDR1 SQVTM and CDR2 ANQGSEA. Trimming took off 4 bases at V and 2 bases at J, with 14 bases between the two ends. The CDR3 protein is CSVAIQDSNTEAFF. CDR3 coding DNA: TGCAGCGTTGCAATCCAAGACAGCAACACTGAAGCTTTCTTT. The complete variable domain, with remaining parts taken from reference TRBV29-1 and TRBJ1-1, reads SAVISQKPSRDICQRGTSLTIQCQVDSQVTMMFWYRQQPGQSLTLIATANQGSEATYESGFVIDKFPISRPNLTFSTLTVSNMSPEDSSIYLCSVAIQDSNTEAFFGQGTRLTVV.

CDR3 in amino acids: CASSQDGGNSGANVLTF. In nucleotides, the CDR3 is TGTGCCAGCAGCCAAGATGGGGGCAACTCTGGGGCCAACGTCCTGACTTTC. V gene TRBV4-2 combines with J gene TRBJ2-6; the D gene is possibly TRBD1 (6 bases). CDR3 length equals 17 residues. V was trimmed by 0 bases and J by 0 bases, leaving 9 bases between them. Germline loops: CDR1 LGHNA, CDR2 YNFKEQ.

The CDR3 sequence is CASSIGGAGAYEQYF. For the CDR3, the DNA is TGTGCCAGCAGCATCGGGGGGGCGGGAGCGTACGAGCAGTACTTC. The rearrangement links TRBV28 to TRBJ2-7; 8 bases fit TRBD2. Germline CDR1 and CDR2: MDHEN and SYDVKM. V was clipped by 6 bases and J by 4 bases; unmatched bases: 11. CDR3 size: 15 residues.

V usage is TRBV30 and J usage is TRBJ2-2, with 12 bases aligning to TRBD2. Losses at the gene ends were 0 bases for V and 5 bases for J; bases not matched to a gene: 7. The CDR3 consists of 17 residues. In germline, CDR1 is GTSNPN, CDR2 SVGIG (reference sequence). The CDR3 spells CAWSVTSGGRWTGELFF. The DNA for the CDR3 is TGTGCCTGGAGTGTAACTAGCGGGGGGAGATGGACCGGGGAGCTGTTTTTT.

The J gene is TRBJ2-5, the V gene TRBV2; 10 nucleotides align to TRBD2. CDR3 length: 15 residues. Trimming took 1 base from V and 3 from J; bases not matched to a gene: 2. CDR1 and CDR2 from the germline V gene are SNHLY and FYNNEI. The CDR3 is CASSEGTSGEETQYF. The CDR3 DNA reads TGTGCCAGCAGTGAAGGCACTAGCGGGGAAGAGACCCAGTACTTC.

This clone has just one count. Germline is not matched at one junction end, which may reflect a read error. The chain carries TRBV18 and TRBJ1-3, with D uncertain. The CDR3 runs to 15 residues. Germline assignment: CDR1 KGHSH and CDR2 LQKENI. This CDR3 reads CASSPVGRGGNTIYF. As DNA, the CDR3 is TGTGCCAGCTCACCGGTCGGACGAGGAGGAAACACCATATACTTT. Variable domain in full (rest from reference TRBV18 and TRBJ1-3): NAGVMQNPRHLVRRRGQEARLRCSPMKGHSHVYWYRQLPEEGLKFMVYLQKENIIDESGMPKERFSAEFPKEGPSILRIQQVVRGDSAAYFCASSPVGRGGNTIYFGEGSWLTVV.

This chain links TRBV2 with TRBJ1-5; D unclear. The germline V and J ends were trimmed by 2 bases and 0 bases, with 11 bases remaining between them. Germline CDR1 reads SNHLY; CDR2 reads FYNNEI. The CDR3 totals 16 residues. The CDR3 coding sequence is TGTGCCAGCAGTGAAAGGGAGAGGTATAGCAATCAGCCCCAGCATTTT. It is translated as CASSERERYSNQPQHF.

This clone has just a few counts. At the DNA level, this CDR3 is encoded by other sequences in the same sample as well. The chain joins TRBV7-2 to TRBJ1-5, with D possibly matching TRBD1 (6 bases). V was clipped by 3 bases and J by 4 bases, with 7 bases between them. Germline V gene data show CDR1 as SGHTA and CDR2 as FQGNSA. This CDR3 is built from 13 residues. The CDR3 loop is CASSFRGNQPQHF. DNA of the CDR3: TGTGCCAGCAGCTTTAGGGGGAATCAGCCCCAGCATTTT.

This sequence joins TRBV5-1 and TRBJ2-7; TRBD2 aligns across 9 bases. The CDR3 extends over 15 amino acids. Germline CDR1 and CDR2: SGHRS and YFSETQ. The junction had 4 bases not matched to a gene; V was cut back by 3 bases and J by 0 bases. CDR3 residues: CASSWTSESSYEQYF. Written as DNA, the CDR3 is TGCGCCAGCAGCTGGACTAGCGAGAGCTCCTACGAGCAGTACTTC.

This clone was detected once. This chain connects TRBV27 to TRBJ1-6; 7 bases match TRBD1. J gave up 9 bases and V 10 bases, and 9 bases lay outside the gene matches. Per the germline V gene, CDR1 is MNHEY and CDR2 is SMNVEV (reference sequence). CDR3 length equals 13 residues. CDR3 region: CATSDRAASPLHF. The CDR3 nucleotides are TGTGCCACGTCAGACAGGGCTGCTTCACCCCTCCACTTT.

The CDR3 DNA reads as TGCGCCAGCAGCCAAGAGAGTGAGCTTACGCAGTATTTT. This gives the protein CASSQESELTQYF. The gene calls are TRBV4-1 and TRBJ2-3, with no clear D. The V end lost 0 bases, the J end lost 8 bases, and 9 bases lay between the germline ends. Germline CDR1 is MGHRA and CDR2 is YSYEKL. The CDR3 spans 13 residues.

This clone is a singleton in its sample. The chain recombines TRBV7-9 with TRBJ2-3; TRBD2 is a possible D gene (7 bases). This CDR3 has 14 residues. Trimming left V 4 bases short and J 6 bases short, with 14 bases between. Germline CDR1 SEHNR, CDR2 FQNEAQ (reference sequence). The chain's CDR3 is CASSSLAGADTQYF. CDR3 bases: TGTGCCAGCAGCTCACTTGCGGGGGCTGATACGCAGTATTTT.

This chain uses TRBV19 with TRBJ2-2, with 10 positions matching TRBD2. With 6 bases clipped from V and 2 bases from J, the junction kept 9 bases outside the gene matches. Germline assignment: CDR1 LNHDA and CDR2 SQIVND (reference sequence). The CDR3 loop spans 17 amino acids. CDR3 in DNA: TGTGCCAGTAGATCCCCCTGGACTAGCGGTAACACCGGGGAGCTGTTTTTT. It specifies CASRSPWTSGNTGELFF.

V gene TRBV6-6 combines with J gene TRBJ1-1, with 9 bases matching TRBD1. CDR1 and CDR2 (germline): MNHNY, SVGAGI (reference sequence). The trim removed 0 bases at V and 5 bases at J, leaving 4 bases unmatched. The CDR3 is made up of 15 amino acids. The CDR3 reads CASSYSGQGGTEAFF. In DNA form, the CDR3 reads TGTGCCAGCAGTTACTCGGGACAGGGAGGGACTGAAGCTTTCTTT.

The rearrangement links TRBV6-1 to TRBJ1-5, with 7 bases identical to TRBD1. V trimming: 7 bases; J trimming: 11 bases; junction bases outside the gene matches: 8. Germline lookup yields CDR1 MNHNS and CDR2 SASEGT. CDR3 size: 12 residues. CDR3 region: CASMPWTGAQHF. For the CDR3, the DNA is TGTGCCAGCATGCCATGGACAGGAGCCCAGCATTTT.

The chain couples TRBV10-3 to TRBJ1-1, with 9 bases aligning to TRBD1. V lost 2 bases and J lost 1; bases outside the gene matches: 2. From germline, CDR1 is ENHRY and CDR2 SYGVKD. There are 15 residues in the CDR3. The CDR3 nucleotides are TGTGCCATCAGTGAGGCGGGACAGGGGAACACTGAAGCTTTCTTT. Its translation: CAISEAGQGNTEAFF.

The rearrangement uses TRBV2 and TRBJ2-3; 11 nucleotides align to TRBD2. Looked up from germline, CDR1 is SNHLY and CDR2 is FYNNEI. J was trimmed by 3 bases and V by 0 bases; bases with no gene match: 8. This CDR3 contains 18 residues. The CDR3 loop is CASSEAYSSGGRTDTQYF. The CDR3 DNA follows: TGTGCCAGCAGTGAAGCTTACTCTAGCGGGGGGAGAACAGATACGCAGTATTTT.

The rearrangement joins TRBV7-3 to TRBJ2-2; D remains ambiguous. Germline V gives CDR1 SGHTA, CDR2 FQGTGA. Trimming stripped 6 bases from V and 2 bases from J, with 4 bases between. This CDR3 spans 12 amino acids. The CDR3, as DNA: TGTGCCAGCAGGAGTAACACCGGGGAGCTGTTTTTT. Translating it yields CASRSNTGELFF.

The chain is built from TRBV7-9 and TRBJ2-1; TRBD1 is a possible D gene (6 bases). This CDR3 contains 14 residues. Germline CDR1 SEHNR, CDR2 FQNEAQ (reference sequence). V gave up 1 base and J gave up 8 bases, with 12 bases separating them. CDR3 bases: TGTGCCAGCAGCTTAGGTGCAGGGGCGTATGAGCAGTTCTTC. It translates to CASSLGAGAYEQFF.

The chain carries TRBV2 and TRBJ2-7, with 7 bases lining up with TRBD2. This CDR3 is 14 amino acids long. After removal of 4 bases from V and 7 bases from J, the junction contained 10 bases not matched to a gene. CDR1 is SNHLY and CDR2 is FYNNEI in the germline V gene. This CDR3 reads CASSGSVGAGEQYF. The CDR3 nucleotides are TGTGCCAGCAGTGGGAGCGTGGGAGCGGGAGAGCAGTACTTC. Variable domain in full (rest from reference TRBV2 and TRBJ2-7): EPEVTQTPSHQVTQMGQEVILRCVPISNHLYFYWYRQILGQKVEFLVSFYNNEISEKSEIFDDQFSVERPDGSNFTLKIRSTKLEDSAMYFCASSGSVGAGEQYFGPGTRLTVT.

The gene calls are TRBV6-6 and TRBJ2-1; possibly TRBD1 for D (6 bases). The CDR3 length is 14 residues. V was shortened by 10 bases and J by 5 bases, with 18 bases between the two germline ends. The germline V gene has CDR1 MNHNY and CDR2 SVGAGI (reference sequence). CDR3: CATFRDGGDNEQFF. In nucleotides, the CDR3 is TGTGCCACCTTCAGGGATGGGGGCGACAATGAGCAGTTCTTC.

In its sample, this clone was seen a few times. The CDR3 is CASRRDRSHYGYTF. The CDR3 DNA is TGTGCCAGTAGAAGAGACAGGTCCCACTATGGCTACACCTTC. The rearrangement uses TRBV19 and TRBJ1-2, with D maybe TRBD1 (6 bases). From germline, CDR1 is LNHDA and CDR2 SQIVND (reference sequence). Trimming shortened V by 6 bases and J by 3 bases, and 14 bases separated the two germline ends. The CDR3 runs to 14 residues.

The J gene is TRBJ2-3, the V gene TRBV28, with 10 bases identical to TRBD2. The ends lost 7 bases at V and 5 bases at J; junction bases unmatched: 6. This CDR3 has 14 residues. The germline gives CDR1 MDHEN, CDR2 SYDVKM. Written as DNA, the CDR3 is TGTGCCAGCAACCCTAGCGGGAGTCTAGATACGCAGTATTTT. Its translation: CASNPSGSLDTQYF.

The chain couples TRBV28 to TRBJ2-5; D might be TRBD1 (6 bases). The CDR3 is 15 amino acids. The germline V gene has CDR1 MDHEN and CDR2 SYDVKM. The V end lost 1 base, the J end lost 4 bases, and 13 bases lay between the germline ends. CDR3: CASSLFGRGRETQYF. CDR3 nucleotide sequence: TGTGCCAGCAGTTTATTTGGCAGGGGAAGAGAGACCCAGTACTTC.

The DNA of the CDR3 is TGTGCCAGCAGTGAAGACAGGGGGCCTGGAAACACCATATATTTT. Its protein product is CASSEDRGPGNTIYF. The chain uses TRBV2 and TRBJ1-3; TRBD1 aligns across 9 bases. The CDR3 extends over 15 amino acids. The germline gives CDR1 SNHLY, CDR2 FYNNEI. V lost 1 base, J lost 2 bases, and 0 bases stayed unmatched.

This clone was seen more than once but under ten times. CDR3 sequence reads: CASSLWQGQETQYF. The CDR3 DNA is TGTGCCAGCAGTTTATGGCAGGGTCAAGAGACCCAGTACTTC. This chain uses TRBV27 with TRBJ2-5; weak D call: TRBD1 (5 bases). From germline, CDR1 is MNHEY and CDR2 SMNVEV (reference sequence). The CDR3 runs 14 residues. Trimming took off 1 base at V and 2 bases at J, with 8 bases between the two ends.

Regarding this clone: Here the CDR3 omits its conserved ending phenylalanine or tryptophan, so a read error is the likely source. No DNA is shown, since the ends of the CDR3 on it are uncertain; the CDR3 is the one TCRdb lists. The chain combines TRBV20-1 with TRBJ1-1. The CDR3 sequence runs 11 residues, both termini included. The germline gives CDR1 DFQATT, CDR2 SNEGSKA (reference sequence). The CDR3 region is CSARDSPLHYL.